A selection of T cell receptor beta chains follows, all from one sample in a study of shared T cell receptors in the human thymus. Produced via immunoSEQ multiplex PCR; TCRdb's table is partial and in-frame only. The top ten clones hold roughly 0.01% of a sample with 700,000 or so clones, approximately 85% of them seen once. The sample also formed part of further work on human thymus T cells.

Sequences were obtained from thymocytes. The receptors stem from a girl in the first two years of life with a congenital heart defect. The CDR3 runs from the conserved cysteine through the conserved F or W. Rows may omit the clone size; those that give it use once, few, many or a size class.

. | TRBJ2-1 | TRBV7-8 | CASSLDTQYLDNEQFF
. | TRBJ1-3 | TRBV25-1 | CASSDGTGAGNTIYF
few | TRBJ2-7 | TRBV28 | CASSLKGSGNYEQYF
. | TRBJ2-3 | TRBV2 | CASKGLAGGHVDTQYF
. | TRBJ2-7 | TRBV27 | CASSLGQVSREQYF
. | TRBJ1-5 | TRBV7-9 | CASSLAWDRGDQPQHF
. | TRBJ1-4 | TRBV2 | CASSPPGDWNEKLFF
once | TRBJ2-1 | TRBV27 | CASSFRTGDNEQFF
. | TRBJ2-3 | TRBV10-1 | CASSERATEGVLDTQYF
. | TRBJ1-6 | TRBV19 | CASTRAGNSPLHF
. | TRBJ1-2 | TRBV19 | CASSIIKRSLHTQGYGYTF
. | TRBJ1-2 | TRBV2 | CASSEGTGGAHLWGYTF
. | TRBJ2-2 | TRBV4-2 | CASSQETRTGRTGELFF
. | TRBJ1-1 | TRBV29-1 | CSARDRSNTEAFF
. | TRBJ1-6 | TRBV2 | CASSDSDRSNSPLHF
. | TRBJ1-4 | TRBV5-6 | CASSLDRANEKLFF
. | TRBJ2-6 | TRBV6-5 | CASSPAGSGANVLTF
. | TRBJ2-3 | TRBV6-1 | CASKVGHVTDTQYF
. | TRBJ1-2 | TRBV13 | CASSLVKRGSYGYTF
. | TRBJ2-7 | TRBV5-1 | CASSETTSYEQYF
once | TRBJ1-5 | TRBV19 | CASSGQGGYNQPQHF
. | TRBJ1-2 | TRBV11-2 | CASSKNSGESETNYGYTF
once | TRBJ1-3 | TRBV11-2 | CASSSSRGLPGNTIYF
. | TRBJ1-2 | TRBV28 | CASSSDSRNYGYTF
. | TRBJ2-1 | TRBV19 | CASTKNDYGGTHNEQFF
few | TRBJ2-1 | TRBV6-1 | CASSGRGLAGVPVSYNEQFF
. | TRBJ2-2 | TRBV28 | CASGIKQGMTGELFF
. | TRBJ2-7 | TRBV5-1 | CASSLDGVSYEQYF
. | TRBJ1-5 | TRBV28 | CAGGEGEISNQPQHF
. | TRBJ1-2 | TRBV13 | CASSSLNTGVGYTF
. | TRBJ2-1 | TRBV4-1 | CASSQFNIVDNEQFF
. | TRBJ2-2 | TRBV28 | CASSPRDANTGELFF
. | TRBJ1-3 | TRBV2 | CASNEGPPGLSGNTIYF
. | TRBJ2-1 | TRBV6-1 | CASSPGQGAGNEQFF
. | TRBJ2-3 | TRBV4-3 | CASSQVGLDTDTQYF
. | TRBJ2-5 | TRBV4-1 | CASSQGHQIDKKETQYF
. | TRBJ2-3 | TRBV10-1 | CASSEYRVDTQYF
. | TRBJ1-2 | TRBV6-6 | CASSRDRGNYGYTF
. | TRBJ2-2 | TRBV30 | CAWSEGDRENTGELFF
. | TRBJ2-7 | TRBV29-1 | CSAQGGYEQYF
. | TRBJ2-5 | TRBV10-1 | CASSESERQVSQETQYF
once | TRBJ1-1 | TRBV6-6 | CASSFRDRTLNTEAFF
once | TRBJ2-1 | TRBV4-1 | CASSQDLIGREDNEQFF
. | TRBJ1-5 | TRBV6-6 | CASSYSSQPQHF
. | TRBJ1-1 | TRBV7-3 | CASSPGESHHDRMNTEAFF
once | TRBJ1-1 | TRBV18 | CAIRNRGGRSEAFF
. | TRBJ2-5 | TRBV7-2 | CASSFDRGGETQYF
. | TRBJ1-1 | TRBV28 | CASSSLPDGTGITRENTEAFF